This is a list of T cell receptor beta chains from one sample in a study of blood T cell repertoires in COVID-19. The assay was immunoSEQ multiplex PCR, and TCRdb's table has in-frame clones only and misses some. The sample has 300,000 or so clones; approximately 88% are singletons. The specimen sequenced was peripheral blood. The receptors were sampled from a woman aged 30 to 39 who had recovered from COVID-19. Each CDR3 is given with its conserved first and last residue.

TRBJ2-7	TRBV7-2	CASSLGQGSDYEQYF
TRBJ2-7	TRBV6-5	CASRPSGANYEQYF
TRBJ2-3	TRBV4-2	CASSQGRGSGGVDTQYF
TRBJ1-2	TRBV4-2	CASSLGPYGYTF
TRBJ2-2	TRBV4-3	CASSQEFPYLAPVGGELFF
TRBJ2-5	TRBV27	CASSALAGIHQETQYF
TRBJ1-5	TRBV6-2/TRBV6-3	CASSQTGYSWHF
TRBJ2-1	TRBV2	CASTHERGDNEQFF
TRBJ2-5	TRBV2	CASSKEGVWGLQETQYF
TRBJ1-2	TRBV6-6	CASRPQGNDYGYTF
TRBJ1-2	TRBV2	CASVRQGRSNYGYTF
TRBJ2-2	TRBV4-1	CASSRQVPNTGELFF
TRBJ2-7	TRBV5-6	CASSPEVSYEQYF
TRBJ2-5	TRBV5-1	CASSLVGQLQETQYF
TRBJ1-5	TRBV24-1	CATSDTGQGSNQPQHF
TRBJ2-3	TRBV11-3	CASSPGTSGGYADTQYF
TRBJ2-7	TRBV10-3	CASSQTTYEQYF
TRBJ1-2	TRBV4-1	CASSPDSRNYGYTF
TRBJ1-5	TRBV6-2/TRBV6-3	CASSRQGGQPQHF
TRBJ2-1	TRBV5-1	CASSADLYNEQFF
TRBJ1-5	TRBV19	CASSIPPEQPQHF
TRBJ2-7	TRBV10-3	CAIRTSGGTHEQYF
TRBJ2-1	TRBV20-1	CSALLVPEQFF
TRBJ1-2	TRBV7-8	CASSSSTGAIYGYTF
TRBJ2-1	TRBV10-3	CAIRGLAGFGEQFF
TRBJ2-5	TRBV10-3	CAISELISGGRGETQYF
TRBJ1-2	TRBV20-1	CSASGQGDDGYTF
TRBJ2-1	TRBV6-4	CASSDGAASYNEQFF
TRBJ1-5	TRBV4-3	CASSQEFVDSDVSNQPQHF
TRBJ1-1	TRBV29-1	CSVVGGLNTEAFF
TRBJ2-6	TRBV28	CASSLPAGGANVLTF
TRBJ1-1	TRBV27	CASSSLVSAEAFF
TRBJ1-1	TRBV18	CASSPPAGENTEAFF